The TCR beta chain under discussion was sequenced for a study of T-cell reconstitution after alpha-beta-depleted transplantation in children (dated by TCRdb to 2016 to 2018). Notes on the research overall: The study quantitatively tracked T-cell immune reconstitution after TCRalphabeta/CD19-depleted allogeneic hematopoietic cell transplantation in children using TCR repertoire profiling.

Reading from cysteine to phenylalanine, the CDR3 counts 12 amino acids. The entry retains the CDR3 DNA only, 36 bases that are in frame from base 1. General conclusions and limits of the study: Over the following months the frequencies of hyperexpanded clones went down, and after one year T-cell counts and TCRbeta diversity were mostly credited to newly produced T cells. About two months after transplant, the apparently early recovery of alphabetaT-cell counts reportedly depended on just several hundred clones that had expanded rapidly and came from non-depleted graft cells. In some patients, the high TCRbeta diversity seen at day 60 was put down to recipient T cells and intrathymic progenitors that had survived conditioning.

Per the publication, the treatment or condition label means: allogeneic hematopoietic cell transplantation with graft depleted of TCRalphabeta T cells and CD19 B cells. TCRalphabeta/CD19-depleted allogeneic hematopoietic cell grafts were given to the transplant recipients, all of whom were children. A remark on this clonotype: This receptor's antigen is unknown. It may be a read error: a sequence one base away is much more abundant.

Library construction relied on PCR. TCRdb shows the sequencer as Illumina HiSeq 2500. TCR library preparation used molecular barcoding, with unique molecular identifiers applied to normalize quantification of the TCRbeta repertoire. Starting from the raw public reads, TCRdb applied fastp trimming at Q25, assembled clones with MiXCR and retained in-frame beta chains. Records with the same CDR3 protein are collapsed into one entry carrying the most frequent genes and DNA. The sample yields about 600,000 distinct CDR3 sequences; approximately 12% were counted once. In total, the top ten clones hold approximately 2.1% of the sample.

Material: PBMCs, mostly from graft donor cells, obtained 360 days after TCRalphabeta/CD19-depleted stem cell transplant. The sequence is built from TRBV12-3 or TRBV12-4 and TRBJ2-7, with the D call tentatively TRBD1 or TRBD2, each fitting 5 bases. This receptor was identified in a male patient aged 10-17 years who had a stem cell transplant for acute myeloid leukemia, so the T cells may come from the graft donor. CDR3 region: CASSSGPPYKHF. The DNA sequence is given as TGTGCCAGCAGTTCGGGACCGCCCTATAAGCACTTC.